This T cell receptor beta chain was documented in a study of blood T cells in healthy people across ages. A sample-barcoded 5' primer and a J-beta primer mix were used in a second PCR of about 6 to 12 cycles. TCRdb ran MiXCR on the 5' RACE reads and lists one entry per CDR3 protein. The sample yields approximately 1,000,000 distinct CDR3 sequences, 40% to 50% seen once. Germline-derived CDR1 and CDR2 are SEHNR and FQNEAQ (reference sequence). This CDR3 comprises 16 residues. Trimming removed 5 bases at V and 0 bases at J, with 14 bases between. The chain links TRBV7-9 to TRBJ2-4; perhaps TRBD2 as D (5 bases). Sequenced sample: blood. The source is a woman in her sixties in good health. The CDR3 nucleotides read TGTGCCAGCAGCCCAGCCCTCGGACTAGCCAAAAACATTCAGTACTTC. This sequence encodes CASSPALGLAKNIQYF.